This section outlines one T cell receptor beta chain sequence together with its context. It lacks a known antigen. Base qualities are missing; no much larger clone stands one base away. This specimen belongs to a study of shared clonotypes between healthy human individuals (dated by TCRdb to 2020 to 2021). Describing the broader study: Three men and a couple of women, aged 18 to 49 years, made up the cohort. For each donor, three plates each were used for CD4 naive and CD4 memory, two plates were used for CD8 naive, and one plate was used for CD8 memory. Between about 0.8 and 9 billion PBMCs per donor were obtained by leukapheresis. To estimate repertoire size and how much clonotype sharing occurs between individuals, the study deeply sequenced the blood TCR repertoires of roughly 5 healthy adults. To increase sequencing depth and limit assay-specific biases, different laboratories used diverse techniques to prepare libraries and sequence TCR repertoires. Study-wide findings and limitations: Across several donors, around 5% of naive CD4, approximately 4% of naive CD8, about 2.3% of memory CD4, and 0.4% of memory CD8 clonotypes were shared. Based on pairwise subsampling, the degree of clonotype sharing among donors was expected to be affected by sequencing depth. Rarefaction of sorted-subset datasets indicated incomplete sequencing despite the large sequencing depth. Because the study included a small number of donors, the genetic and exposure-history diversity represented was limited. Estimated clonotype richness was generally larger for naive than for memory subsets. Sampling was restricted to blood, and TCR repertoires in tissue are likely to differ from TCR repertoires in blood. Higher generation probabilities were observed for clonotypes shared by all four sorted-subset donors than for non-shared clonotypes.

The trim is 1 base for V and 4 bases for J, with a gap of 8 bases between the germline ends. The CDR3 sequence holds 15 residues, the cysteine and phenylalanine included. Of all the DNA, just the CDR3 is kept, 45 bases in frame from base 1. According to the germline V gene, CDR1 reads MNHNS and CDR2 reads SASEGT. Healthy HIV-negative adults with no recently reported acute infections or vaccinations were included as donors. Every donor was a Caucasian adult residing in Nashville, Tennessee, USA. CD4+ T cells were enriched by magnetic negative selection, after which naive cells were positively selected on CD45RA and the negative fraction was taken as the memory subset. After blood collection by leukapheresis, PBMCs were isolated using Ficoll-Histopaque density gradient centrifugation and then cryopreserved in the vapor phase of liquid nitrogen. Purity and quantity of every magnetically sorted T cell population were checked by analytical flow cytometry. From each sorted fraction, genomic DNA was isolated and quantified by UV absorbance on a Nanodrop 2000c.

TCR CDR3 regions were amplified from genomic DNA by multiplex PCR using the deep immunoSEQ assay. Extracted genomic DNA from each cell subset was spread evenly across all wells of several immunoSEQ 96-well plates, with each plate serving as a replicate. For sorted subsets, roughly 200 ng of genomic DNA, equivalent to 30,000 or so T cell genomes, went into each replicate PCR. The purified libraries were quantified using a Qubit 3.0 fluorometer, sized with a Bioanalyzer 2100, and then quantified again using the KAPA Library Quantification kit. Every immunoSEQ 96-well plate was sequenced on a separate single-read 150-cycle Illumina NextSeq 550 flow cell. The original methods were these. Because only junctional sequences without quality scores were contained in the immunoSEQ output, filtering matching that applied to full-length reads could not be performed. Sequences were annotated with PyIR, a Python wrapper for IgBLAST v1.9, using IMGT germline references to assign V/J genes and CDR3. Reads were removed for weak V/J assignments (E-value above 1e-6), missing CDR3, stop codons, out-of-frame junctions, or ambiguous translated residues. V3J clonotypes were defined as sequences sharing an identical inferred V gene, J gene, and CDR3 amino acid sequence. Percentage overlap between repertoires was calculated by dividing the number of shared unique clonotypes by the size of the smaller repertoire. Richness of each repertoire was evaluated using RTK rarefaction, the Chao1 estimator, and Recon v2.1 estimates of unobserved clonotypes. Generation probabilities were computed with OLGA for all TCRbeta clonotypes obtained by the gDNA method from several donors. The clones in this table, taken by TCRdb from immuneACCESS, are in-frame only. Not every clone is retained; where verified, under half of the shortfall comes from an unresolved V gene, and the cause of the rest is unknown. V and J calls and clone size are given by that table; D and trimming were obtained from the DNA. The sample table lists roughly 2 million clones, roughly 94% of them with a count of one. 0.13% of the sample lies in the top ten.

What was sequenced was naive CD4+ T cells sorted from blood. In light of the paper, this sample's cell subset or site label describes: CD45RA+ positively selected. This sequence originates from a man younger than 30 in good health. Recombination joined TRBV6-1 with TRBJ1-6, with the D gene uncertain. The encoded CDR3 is CASSEGAGYNSPLHF. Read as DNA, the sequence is TGTGCCAGCAGTGAAGGGGCGGGTTATAATTCACCCCTCCACTTT.